The present entry profiles one TCR beta chain with its context. This receptor's antigen is unknown. Per-base qualities were not stored, and no clone one base away is much larger. From its cysteine to its phenylalanine, the CDR3 spans 14 amino acids. Left in the record is the CDR3 DNA by itself, 42 bases read in frame from the first base. From a lookup of the germline V gene (reference sequence), CDR1 and CDR2 are SEHNR and FQNEAQ. V is reduced by 10 bases and J by 10 bases, leaving a spacing of 23 bases between them. Using the deep immunoSEQ assay, multiplex PCR amplified TCR CDR3 regions from genomic DNA. Extracted genomic DNA from each cell subset was spread evenly across all wells of several immunoSEQ 96-well plates, with each plate serving as a replicate. Each replicate PCR for sorted subsets received around 200 ng genomic DNA, equal to about 30,000 T cell genomes. The purified libraries were quantified using a Qubit 3.0 fluorometer, sized with a Bioanalyzer 2100, and then quantified again using the KAPA Library Quantification kit. Every immunoSEQ 96-well plate was sequenced on a dedicated single-read 150-cycle Illumina NextSeq 550 flow cell. The original methods were these. Because only junctional sequences without quality scores were contained in the immunoSEQ output, filtering matching that applied to full-length reads could not be performed. Sequences were annotated with PyIR, a Python wrapper for IgBLAST v1.9, using IMGT germline references to assign V/J genes and CDR3. Reads were filtered out if the reads had weak V/J assignments (E-value above 1e-6), no CDR3, stop codons, out-of-frame junctions, or ambiguous translated residues. V3J clonotypes were defined as sequences sharing an identical inferred V gene, J gene, and CDR3 amino acid sequence. Percentage overlap between repertoires was calculated by dividing the number of shared unique clonotypes by the size of the smaller repertoire. Repertoire richness was assessed with RTK rarefaction, the Chao1 estimator, and Recon v2.1 estimates of unobserved clonotypes. For all TCRbeta clonotypes obtained by the gDNA method from a few donors, generation probabilities were computed with OLGA. TCRdb re-hosts the immuneACCESS table, in-frame sequences only. Its copies lack some clones; in the studies checked, an unresolved V gene accounts for under half of them, and the cause for the rest is not known. For V, J and clone size, that table is used; D and trimming come from the DNA. In this sample the table shows 200,000 to 250,000 clones, just over 65% of which occur a single time. The ten largest clones represent over 8.5% of the sample.

The data originate from a study of shared clonotypes between healthy human individuals (dated by TCRdb to the early 2020s). Context from the whole study: The cohort comprised a couple of women and a few men aged 18 to 49 years. Different laboratories and diverse techniques were used to prepare libraries and sequence TCR repertoires, to increase sequencing depth and limit assay-specific biases. Each donor's leukapheresis produced roughly between about 0.9 and 9.5 billion PBMCs. Blood TCR repertoires of a handful of healthy adults were deeply sequenced to estimate repertoire size and the extent of clonotype sharing between individuals. For each donor, CD4 naive and CD4 memory were each run on three plates, CD8 naive on two plates, and CD8 memory on one plate.

Healthy HIV-negative adults with no recently reported acute infections or vaccinations were included as donors. Only Caucasian adults living in Nashville, Tennessee, USA were represented among the donors. CD4+ T cells were enriched by magnetic negative selection, after which naive cells were positively selected on CD45RA and the negative fraction was taken as the memory subset. Blood was collected by leukapheresis, and PBMCs were isolated by Ficoll-Histopaque density gradient centrifugation and then cryopreserved in liquid nitrogen vapor phase. Analytical flow cytometry was used to check the purity and quantity of each magnetically sorted T cell population. Each sorted fraction had its genomic DNA isolated and then quantified by UV absorbance on a Nanodrop 2000c. What the research found in general, with its limitations: Even with the large sequencing depth, rarefaction of the sorted-subset datasets indicated that sequencing was incomplete. Because the study included a small number of donors, the genetic and exposure-history diversity represented was limited. Larger estimated clonotype richness was generally found for naive subsets than for memory subsets. Pairwise subsampling indicated that sequencing depth was expected to affect the degree of clonotype sharing among donors. Across several donors, 5% to 6% of naive CD4, roughly 3.8% of naive CD8, under 2.5% of memory CD4, and roughly 0.4% of memory CD8 clonotypes were shared. Compared with non-shared clonotypes, clonotypes shared by all four sorted-subset donors had higher generation probabilities. Only blood was sampled, and tissue TCR repertoires likely differ from those in blood.

Sequencing was done on a sample of memory CD4+ T cells sorted from blood. The meaning of the sample's cell subset or site label: CD45RA-negative fraction. The sequence links TRBV7-9 to TRBJ2-1; TRBD2 could be the D gene, as 6 bases match. This TCR was sampled from a man aged 30 to 45 in good health. The sequence in DNA is TGTGCCACCTCGGGACCCGGGGGTGGGAACGAGCAGTTCTTC. Translation gives CATSGPGGGNEQFF.